This T cell receptor (beta chain) derives from a study of T cells after yellow fever vaccination. TCRdb independently ran MiXCR on the 5' RACE reads; one entry per CDR3 protein. Of 340,000 or so distinct CDR3 sequences in the sample, approximately 13% were seen once. Trimming stripped 0 bases from V and 10 bases from J, with 12 bases between. The CDR3 is 13 residues long. The germline V gene has CDR1 LGHNA and CDR2 YSLEER. Here the sequenced sample was CD4+ T cells sorted from PBMCs, taken 15 days after the yellow fever booster vaccination. The receptor comes from a man between 18 and 29 years old who received the YFV17D yellow fever vaccine. The genes are TRBV4-3 and TRBJ1-1, with unresolved D. In DNA form, the CDR3 reads TGCGCCAGCAGCCAAGATCTGGGCGGAGTAGCTTTCTTT. This sequence encodes CASSQDLGGVAFF.